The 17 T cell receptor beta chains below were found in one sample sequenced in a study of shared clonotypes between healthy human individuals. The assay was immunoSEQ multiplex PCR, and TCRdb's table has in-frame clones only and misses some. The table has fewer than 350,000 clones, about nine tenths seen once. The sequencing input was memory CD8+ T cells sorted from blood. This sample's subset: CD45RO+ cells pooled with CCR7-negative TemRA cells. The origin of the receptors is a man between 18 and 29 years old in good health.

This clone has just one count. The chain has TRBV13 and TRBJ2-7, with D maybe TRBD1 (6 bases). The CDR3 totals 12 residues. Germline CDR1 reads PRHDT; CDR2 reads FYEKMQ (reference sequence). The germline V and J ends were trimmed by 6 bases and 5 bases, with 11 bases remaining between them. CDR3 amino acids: CASRQGWDEQYF. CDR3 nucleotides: TGTGCCAGCAGACAGGGATGGGACGAGCAGTACTTC.

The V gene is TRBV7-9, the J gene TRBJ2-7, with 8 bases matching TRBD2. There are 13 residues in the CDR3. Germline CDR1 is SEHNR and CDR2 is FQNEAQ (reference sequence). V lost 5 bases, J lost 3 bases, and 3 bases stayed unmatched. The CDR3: CASSHSGNYEQYF. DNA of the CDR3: TGTGCCAGCAGCCATAGCGGGAACTACGAGCAGTACTTC.

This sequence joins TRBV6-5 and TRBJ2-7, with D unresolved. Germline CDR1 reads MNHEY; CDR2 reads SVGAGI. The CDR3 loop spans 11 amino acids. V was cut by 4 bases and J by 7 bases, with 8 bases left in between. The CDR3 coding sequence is TGTGCCAGCAGTTCCGGTGGGGAGCAGTACTTC. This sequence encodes CASSSGGEQYF.

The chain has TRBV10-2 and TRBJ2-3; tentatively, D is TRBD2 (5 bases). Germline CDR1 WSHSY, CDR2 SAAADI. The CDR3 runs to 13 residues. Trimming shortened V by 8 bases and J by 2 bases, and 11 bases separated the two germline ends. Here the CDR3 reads CASGWLATDTQYF. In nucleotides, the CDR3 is TGCGCCAGCGGGTGGCTAGCCACAGATACGCAGTATTTT.

The CDR3 bases are TGCAGCGTTGAAGAACTAGCGGGAGGGCAGTACTTC. It specifies CSVEELAGGQYF. The V call is TRBV29-1, the J call TRBJ2-7; 12 bases are shared with TRBD2. V lost 0 bases, J lost 9 bases, and 0 bases stayed unmatched. The germline gives CDR1 SQVTM, CDR2 ANQGSEA. This CDR3 region has 12 residues.

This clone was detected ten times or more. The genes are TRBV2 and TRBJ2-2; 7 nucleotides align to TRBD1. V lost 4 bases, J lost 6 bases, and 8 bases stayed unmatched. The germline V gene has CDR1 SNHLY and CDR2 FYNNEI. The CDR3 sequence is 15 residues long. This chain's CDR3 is CASSVPTGVAGELFF. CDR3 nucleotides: TGTGCCAGCAGTGTACCTACAGGGGTAGCCGGGGAGCTGTTTTTT.

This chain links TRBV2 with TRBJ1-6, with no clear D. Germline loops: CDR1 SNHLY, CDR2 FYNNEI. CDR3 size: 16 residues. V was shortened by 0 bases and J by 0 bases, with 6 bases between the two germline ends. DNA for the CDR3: TGTGCCAGCAGTGAAGCCCCGAGCTCCTATAATTCACCCCTCCACTTT. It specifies CASSEAPSSYNSPLHF.

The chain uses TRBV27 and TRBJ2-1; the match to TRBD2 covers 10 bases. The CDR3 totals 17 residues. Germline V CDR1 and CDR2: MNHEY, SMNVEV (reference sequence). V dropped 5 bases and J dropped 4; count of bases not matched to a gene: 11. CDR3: CASSAMYGLAEYNEQFF. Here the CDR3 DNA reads TGTGCCAGCAGTGCCATGTACGGACTAGCGGAGTACAATGAGCAGTTCTTC.

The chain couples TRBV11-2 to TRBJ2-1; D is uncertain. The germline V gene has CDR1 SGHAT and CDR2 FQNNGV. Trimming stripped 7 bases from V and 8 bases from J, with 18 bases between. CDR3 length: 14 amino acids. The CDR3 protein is CASMNGFPPYEQFF. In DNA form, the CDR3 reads TGTGCCAGCATGAACGGCTTTCCACCCTATGAGCAGTTCTTC.

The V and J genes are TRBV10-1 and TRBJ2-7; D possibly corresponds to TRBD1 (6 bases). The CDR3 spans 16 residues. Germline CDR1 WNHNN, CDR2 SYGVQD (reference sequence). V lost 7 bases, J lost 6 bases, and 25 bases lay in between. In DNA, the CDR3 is TGCGCCAGCACTAAGCCGGGACACCGTACCCTCTGCGAGCAGTACTTC. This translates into CASTKPGHRTLCEQYF.

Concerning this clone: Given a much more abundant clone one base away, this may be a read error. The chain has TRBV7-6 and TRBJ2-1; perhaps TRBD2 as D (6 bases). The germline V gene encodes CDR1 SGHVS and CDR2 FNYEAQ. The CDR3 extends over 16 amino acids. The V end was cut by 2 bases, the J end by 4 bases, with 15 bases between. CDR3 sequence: CASSLYASEEYNEQFF. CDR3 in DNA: TGTGCCAGCAGCTTATACGCTAGCGAGGAATACAATGAGCAGTTCTTC.

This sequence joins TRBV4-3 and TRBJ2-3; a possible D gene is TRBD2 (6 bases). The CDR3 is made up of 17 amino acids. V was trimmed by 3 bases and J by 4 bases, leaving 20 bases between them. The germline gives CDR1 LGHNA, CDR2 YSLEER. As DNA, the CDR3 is TGCGCCAGCAGCCATATCACGCTAGTGGGGGGACCAGATACGCAGTATTTT. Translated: CASSHITLVGGPDTQYF.

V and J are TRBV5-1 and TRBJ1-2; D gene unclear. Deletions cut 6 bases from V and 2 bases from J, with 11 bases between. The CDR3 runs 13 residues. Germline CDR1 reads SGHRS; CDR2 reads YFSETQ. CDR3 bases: TGCGCCAGCACCCAAGATATGAACTATGGCTACACCTTC. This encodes CASTQDMNYGYTF.

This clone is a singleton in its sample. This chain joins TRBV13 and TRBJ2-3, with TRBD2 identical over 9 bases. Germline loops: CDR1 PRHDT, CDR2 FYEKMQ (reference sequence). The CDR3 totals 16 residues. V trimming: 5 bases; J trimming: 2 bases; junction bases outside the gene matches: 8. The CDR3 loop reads CASSPVAGAITDTQYF. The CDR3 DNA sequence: TGTGCCAGCAGCCCAGTAGCGGGGGCCATCACAGATACGCAGTATTTT. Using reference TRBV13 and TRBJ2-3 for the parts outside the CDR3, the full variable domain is AAGVIQSPRHLIKEKRETATLKCYPIPRHDTVYWYQQGPGQDPQFLISFYEKMQSDKGSIPDRFSAQQFSDYHSELNMSSLELGDSALYFCASSPVAGAITDTQYFGPGTRLTVL.

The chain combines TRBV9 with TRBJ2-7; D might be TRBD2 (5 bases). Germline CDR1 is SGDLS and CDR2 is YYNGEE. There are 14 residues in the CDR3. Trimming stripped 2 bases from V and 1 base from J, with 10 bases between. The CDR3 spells CASSVGIQSYEQYF. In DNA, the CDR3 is TGTGCCAGCAGCGTCGGGATCCAGTCCTACGAGCAGTACTTC.

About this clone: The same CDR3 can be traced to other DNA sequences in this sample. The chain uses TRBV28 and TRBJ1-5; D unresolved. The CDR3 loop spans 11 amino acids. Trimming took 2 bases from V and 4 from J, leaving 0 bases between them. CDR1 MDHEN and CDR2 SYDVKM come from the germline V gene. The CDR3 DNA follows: TGTGCCAGCAGTTTAAATCAGCCCCAGCATTTT. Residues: CASSLNQPQHF. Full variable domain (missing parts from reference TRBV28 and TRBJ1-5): DVKVTQSSRYLVKRTGEKVFLECVQDMDHENMFWYRQDPGLGLRLIYFSYDVKMKEKGDIPEGYSVSREKKERFSLILESASTNQTSMYLCASSLNQPQHFGDGTRLSIL.

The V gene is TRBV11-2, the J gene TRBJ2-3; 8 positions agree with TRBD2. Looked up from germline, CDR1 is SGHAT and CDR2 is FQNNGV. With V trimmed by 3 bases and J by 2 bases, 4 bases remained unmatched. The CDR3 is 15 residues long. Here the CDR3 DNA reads TGTGCCAGCAGCTTCACTAGCGGTAACACAGATACGCAGTATTTT. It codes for CASSFTSGNTDTQYF. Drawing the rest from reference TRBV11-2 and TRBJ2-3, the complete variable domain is EAGVAQSPRYKIIEKRQSVAFWCNPISGHATLYWYQQILGQGPKLLIQFQNNGVVDDSQLPKDRFSAERLKGVDSTLKIQPAKLEDSAVYLCASSFTSGNTDTQYFGPGTRLTVL.